This T cell receptor (beta chain) was recorded in a study of blood T cells in healthy people across ages. A second PCR, run for about 7 to 11 cycles, used a sample-barcoded 5' primer plus a J-beta primer mix. TCRdb fed the 5' RACE reads into MiXCR, producing one record per CDR3 protein. The sample carries roughly 1.5 million distinct CDR3 sequences, 42% recorded once. Per the germline V gene, CDR1 is DFQATT and CDR2 is SNEGSKA (reference sequence). V lost 0 bases and J lost 0, with 16 bases in between. There are 17 residues in the CDR3. The chain has TRBV20-1 and TRBJ2-3; possible D gene TRBD2, 6 bases. Sequences were obtained from blood. This clonotype was sampled from a woman aged 18-35 years in good health. The CDR3 spells CSARDTRRDSSTDTQYF. The CDR3 DNA reads TGCAGTGCTAGAGACACGAGGCGGGATTCCAGCACAGATACGCAGTATTTT.